This TCR beta chain emerged from a study of T cell responses to AZD1222 COVID-19 vaccine. Germline lookup yields CDR1 MDHEN and CDR2 SYDVKM. Trimming shortened V by 6 bases and J by 0 bases, and 20 bases separated the two germline ends. This CDR3 region has 17 residues. Data came from immunoSEQ multiplex PCR; TCRdb stores just in-frame clones and leaves some out. The data hold about 120,000 clones, with about 90% observed a single time. Details on this clone: Antigen specificity is unknown.

Regarding the study as a whole: Targets within unmutated variant regions were reportedly found for nearly half of spike-specific TCRs. At 160-218 and 743-854, vaccine-associated CD4 TCRs were dominant, and they spanned spike.

The sample consisted of peripheral blood, taken on day 0 of AZD1222 vaccination. This sequence was found in an adult in good health. The rearrangement links TRBV28 to TRBJ1-2; TRBD1 is a possible D gene (5 bases). The CDR3 sequence is CASSSTRGVRANYGYTF. The CDR3 coding sequence is TGTGCCAGCAGCTCTACTCGGGGGGTAAGGGCTAACTATGGCTACACCTTC.